This T cell receptor beta chain is from a study of T cell changes during pregnancy in multiple sclerosis. Libraries were prepared by immunoSEQ multiplex PCR; TCRdb keeps only in-frame clonotypes and omits some of them. This table has about 38,000 clones, 85% to 95% appearing once. The V segment lost 0 bases and the J segment 4 bases; nucleotides outside the gene matches: 6. The CDR3 has 15 residues. The germline V gene encodes CDR1 SGDLS and CDR2 YYNGEE. The receptor was derived from a female donor with multiple sclerosis, enrolled in a pregnancy study. This chain uses TRBV9 with TRBJ1-2; 7 bases are shared with TRBD1. Sequencing was performed on CD8+ T cells from peripheral blood mononuclear cells, taken in the third trimester of pregnancy. CDR3 loop: CASSVEGAPIYGYTF. The CDR3 DNA reads as TGTGCCAGCAGCGTAGAGGGGGCGCCGATCTATGGCTACACCTTC.